This T cell receptor beta chain comes out of a study of OX40 agonist ivuxolimab in advanced cancers. General notes on the study: Ivuxolimab was an agonistic, fully human IgG2 monoclonal antibody directed against OX40 (CD134), a costimulatory receptor. Intravenous ivuxolimab was administered to patients every 2 weeks at six dose levels: 0.01, 0.1, 0.3, 1.5, 3 and 10 mg/kg. Among the roughly 52 dose-escalation patients, around 19 had hepatocellular carcinoma, approximately 15 melanoma, 9 renal cell carcinoma and 9 head and neck cancer. In the dose-escalation cohort, 70% to 90% of patients were male, and the mean age was approximately 60 years with a range of roughly 23 to 79. Prior anti-PD-1, anti-PD-L1 or anti-CTLA-4 therapy was permitted, and 30% to 50% of dose-escalation patients had received checkpoint inhibitors. Partial responses occurred in three dose-escalation patients: two with cutaneous melanoma and one with hepatocellular carcinoma. Peripheral TCRbeta sequencing was intended to test whether TCR sequence diversity was altered and clonal T-cell expansion was caused by ivuxolimab. The monotherapy dose-escalation portion (N of about 50 patients) of the phase I ivuxolimab trial is reported in the paper. What the authors observed across the whole study: After ivuxolimab, more expanded clones were found on average in CD8+ T cells than in CD4+ T cells. In partial responders in the 0.1-3.0 mg/kg groups, normalized peripheral clonal expansion was found to be among the lowest, especially among CD8+ T cells. Antigen specificity was not determined for the clonally expanded peripheral T cells. Low levels of normalized T-cell clonal expansion were also seen in some patients who did not respond. Clonal expansion of both CD4+ and CD8+ blood T cells was observed from baseline to week 6 at doses 0.1 to 3.0 mg/kg.

Genomic DNA was isolated from the sorted cells so that the TCRbeta CDR3 region could be sequenced. The immunoSEQ Assay was used for sequencing of TCRbeta CDR3 regions. TCRdb's version of the immuneACCESS table is confined to in-frame rearrangements and falls short of the full clone set. An unresolved V gene accounts for under half of the shortfall where checked; the remainder is of unknown origin. This sample is represented by some 60,000 clones; roughly 87% of them were singletons. The top ten clones comprise 16% of the sample. The CDR3 sequence holds 15 residues, the cysteine and phenylalanine included. Only CDR3 DNA remains: 45 bases, in frame from the first base. V is pruned by 2 bases and J by 4 bases, leaving 6 bases of the junction without a gene match. As encoded in the germline V gene, CDR1 is ENHRY while CDR2 is SYGVKD. Concerning this clone: Its antigen target is currently unknown. The record has no base qualities; no much larger clone is one base away.

Patients with a history of autoimmune disease or receiving systemic immunosuppression were excluded from the trial. In every dose cohort, peripheral blood was drawn for TCR sequencing at baseline, cycle 4 day 1, and cycle 7 day 1. Samples came from an open-label, multicenter, first-in-human phase I dose-escalation trial of ivuxolimab. Adults with locally advanced or metastatic melanoma, renal cell carcinoma, hepatocellular carcinoma or head and neck squamous cell carcinoma were enrolled in the trial. Before TCR sequencing, CD4+ T cells and CD8+ T cells from peripheral blood were sorted into separate populations.

Material: CD4+ or CD8+ T cells sorted from blood, obtained in a trial of the OX40 agonist ivuxolimab. This TCR was recovered from an adult with an advanced solid tumor such as melanoma, head and neck, liver or kidney cancer. The rearrangement joined TRBV10-3 to TRBJ1-2, with 8 bases matching TRBD1. The CDR3 loop reads CAISEGTGVGYGYTF. The sequenced DNA: TGTGCCATCAGTGAGGGGACAGGAGTTGGCTATGGCTACACCTTC.